The 6 T cell receptor beta chains listed next were all sequenced from one sample in a study of vaccination and CD4 T cells after COVID-19. Treatment noted: roughly 11-day PBMC culture with coronavirus spike peptide pools or control peptides (ViraFEST assay). Cultured CD4+ T cells had their DNA profiled by the Oncomine TCR Beta short-read assay. TCRdb independently ran MiXCR on the PCR reads; one entry per CDR3 protein. The repertoire consists of fewer than 12,000 distinct CDR3 sequences, with under 60% occurring once and the leading ten covering around 24%. These TCRs' antigens remain unknown. Sequenced material: CD4+ T cells from blood, cultured in vitro. These receptors were obtained from a human donor who had recovered from COVID-19.

V is TRBV7-2 and J is TRBJ2-3; 9 bases match TRBD1. Germline assignment: CDR1 SGHTA and CDR2 FQGNSA. The CDR3 is 16 amino acids. J gave up 4 bases and V 0 bases, and 5 bases lay outside the gene matches. CDR3 residues: CASSLAGTGRSDTQYF. The CDR3 DNA reads as TGTGCCAGCAGCTTAGCCGGGACAGGGCGGTCAGATACGCAGTATTTT.

The table lists this clonotype with a few counts. The rearrangement joins TRBV30 to TRBJ1-6; D might be TRBD1 (6 bases). Trimming took off 3 bases at V and 2 bases at J, with 11 bases between the two ends. The germline CDR1 and CDR2 sequences are GTSNPN and SVGIG (reference sequence). This CDR3 region has 15 residues. In nucleotides, the CDR3 is TGTGCCTGGAGCATACAGGGCACCTATAATTCACCCCTCCACTTT. Translated, it gives CAWSIQGTYNSPLHF.

The chain links TRBV7-9 to TRBJ2-1; TRBD2 matches 11 bases. Germline CDR1 is SEHNR and CDR2 is FQNEAQ (reference sequence). This CDR3 is 12 amino acids long. With 5 bases clipped from V and 12 bases from J, the junction kept 3 bases outside the gene matches. CDR3 region: CASSPGLAGQFF. The CDR3 DNA follows: TGTGCCAGCAGCCCAGGACTAGCGGGGCAGTTCTTC.

This chain uses TRBV6-1 with TRBJ1-6; the match to TRBD1 covers 9 bases. The CDR3 has 18 amino acids. With V trimmed by 6 bases and J by 5 bases, 14 bases remained unmatched. The germline gives CDR1 MNHNS, CDR2 SASEGT. This CDR3 is CASSRTGGTGGDNSPLHF. The CDR3 coding sequence is TGTGCCAGCAGCAGAACAGGGGGCACTGGAGGGGATAATTCACCCCTCCACTTT.

The chain uses TRBV7-9 and TRBJ1-3, with TRBD1 matching over 8 bases. CDR1 and CDR2 (germline): SEHNR, FQNEAQ (reference sequence). CDR3 length: 15 residues. Unmatched junction bases numbered 9, after V lost 6 bases and J lost 5 bases. The CDR3 loop reads CASSSGQGDRNTIYF. In DNA form, the CDR3 reads TGTGCCAGCAGTTCTGGACAGGGTGATAGAAACACCATATATTTT.

This chain links TRBV7-2 with TRBJ2-1; D is unclear. The CDR3 totals 15 residues. CDR1 is SGHTA and CDR2 is FQGNSA in the germline V gene. V was clipped by 4 bases and J by 9 bases, with 19 bases between them. CDR3 amino acids: CASSSPSIYRREQFF. CDR3 bases: TGTGCCAGCAGCTCCCCCTCTATATACCGACGTGAGCAGTTCTTC. Together with reference TRBV7-2 and TRBJ2-1, the CDR3 gives the full variable domain: GAGVSQSPSNKVTEKGKDVELRCDPISGHTALYWYRQSLGQGLEFLIYFQGNSAPDKSGLPSDRFSAERTGGSVSTLTIQRTQQEDSAVYLCASSSPSIYRREQFFGPGTRLTVL.